This TCR beta chain was recovered during a study of memory CD4+ T cells and cytomegalovirus serostatus. Study-level points and caveats: Repertoires predicted CMV serostatus with median bootstrapped AUC of around 0.96. About two fifths of the roughly 160 known CMV-associated TCRbeta sequences appeared in CD4+ memory.

In the study's own analysis: After removing out-of-frame reads, around 2 million distinct TCRbeta sequences remained. The repertoire was sequenced with immunoSEQ multiplex PCR; TCRdb's copy has only in-frame clones and lacks some. The DNA gave D and trimming, while V, J and clone size come from that table. This sample has tens of thousands of clones, with approximately 81% found just once. Single viable CD3+CD4+CD8-CD45RO+ cells were sorted as the memory CD4+ T cells. Comments on this clone: Antigen unknown.

J was trimmed by 3 bases and V by 5 bases; bases with no gene match: 8. The CDR3 has 15 amino acids. Germline CDR1 is SGHTA and CDR2 is FQGNSA. Specimen: memory CD4+ T cells from blood. The rearrangement joins TRBV7-2 to TRBJ2-5; the match to TRBD2 covers 8 bases. The source of this sequence is an adult in good health and CMV-seronegative. Some clones in this sample may be carry-over from other donors' samples. The CDR3: CASSPGGAGEETQYF. In DNA form, the CDR3 reads TGTGCCAGCAGCCCCGGGGGAGCGGGAGAAGAGACCCAGTACTTC.